This TCR beta chain was captured in a study of cytomegalovirus exposure and HLA in healthy donors. PCR was performed using 60 Vbeta and 13 Jbeta primers. The assay was immunoSEQ multiplex PCR, and TCRdb's table has in-frame clones only and misses some. The repertoire includes approximately 140,000 clones, roughly 80% of them detected once, and 1.5% to 2% sits in the top ten. The CDR3 is made up of 15 amino acids. Per the germline V gene, CDR1 is MNHEY and CDR2 is SMNVEV (reference sequence). Trimming at V came to 0 bases and at J to 2 bases, leaving 3 bases not matched to a gene. Details on this clone: The antigen is unknown.

Study-level results: The study flagged some 170 TCR beta chains as cytomegalovirus-associated.

This chain uses TRBV27 with TRBJ2-5; 7 positions match TRBD2. The sequence was obtained from a female donor in good health and CMV-seronegative. Sequencing was carried out using PBMCs. Here the CDR3 DNA reads TGTGCCAGCAGTTTATCTGCGGGAGTGCAAGAGACCCAGTACTTC. This sequence encodes CASSLSAGVQETQYF.